Listed below are T cell receptor beta chains from one sample, sequenced in a study of blood T cells in healthy people across ages. TCRdb processed the 5' RACE reads anew with MiXCR; each CDR3 protein has one entry. The profile covers some 800,000 distinct CDR3 sequences, with 25% appearing a single time and 3.7% taken by the ten largest. The data were also submitted as part of a second study, on T cells of mothers and their children.

Sequencing was carried out using blood. The receptors originated from a boy younger than 18 in good health. The CDR3 runs from the conserved cysteine through the conserved F or W. The D gene is left open where the match is weak. Rows give clone size only sometimes, using once, few, many, or a class for an expanded clone.

>.|TRBJ2-5|TRBV2|.
CASKVTGETQYF
TGTGCCAGCAAGGTCACGGGAGAGACCCAGTACTTC
>TRBD2|TRBJ2-1|TRBV4-1|.
CASSQDIWLADTYDEQFF
TGCGCCAGCAGCCAAGATATCTGGCTAGCGGACACATACGATGAGCAGTTCTTC
>.|TRBJ1-2|TRBV7-8|.
CASSLDRGYRRTNYGYTF
TGTGCCAGCAGCTTAGACCGAGGCTACAGGCGGACTAACTATGGCTACACCTTC
>.|TRBJ2-3|TRBV6-2/TRBV6-3|few
CASSSASDSTDTQYF
TGTGCCAGCAGTTCGGCCAGCGATAGCACAGATACGCAGTATTTT
>TRBD2|TRBJ2-1|TRBV7-9|many
CASSPLGTSYRNAQFF
TGTGCCAGCAGCCCCCTCGGGACTAGCTATCGTAATGCGCAGTTCTTC
>.|TRBJ2-1|TRBV7-2|few
CASSPGWAQDEQFF
TGTGCCAGCAGCCCGGGGTGGGCGCAGGATGAGCAGTTCTTC
>TRBD1|TRBJ2-7|TRBV7-2|.
CASSARTGVAYEQYF
TGTGCCAGCAGCGCCCGAACAGGGGTCGCCTACGAGCAGTACTTC
>.|TRBJ2-7|TRBV20-1|few
CSAAKAGGRGRYEQYF
TGCAGTGCTGCCAAAGCTGGGGGCCGGGGAAGGTACGAGCAGTACTTC
>TRBD1|TRBJ2-7|TRBV20-1|.
CSATGIGETYEQYF
TGCAGTGCGACAGGGATTGGCGAGACCTACGAGCAGTACTTC
>TRBD1|TRBJ2-7|TRBV29-1|few
CSADRGEEQYF
TGCAGCGCGGACAGGGGTGAGGAGCAGTACTTC
>.|TRBJ1-1|TRBV29-1|.
CSVEARLPQNTEAFF
TGCAGCGTTGAAGCCCGACTCCCTCAGAACACTGAAGCTTTCTTT
>.|TRBJ2-1|TRBV27|.
CASRGVPLYNEQFF
TGTGCCAGCAGAGGGGTTCCCCTGTATAATGAGCAGTTCTTC
>TRBD2|TRBJ2-3|TRBV20-1|few
CSAFEAGANTDTQYF
TGCAGTGCCTTCGAAGCGGGGGCCAACACAGATACGCAGTATTTT
>.|TRBJ2-7|TRBV7-9|.
CASSPRASYEQYF
TGTGCCAGCAGCCCCAGGGCTTCCTACGAGCAGTACTTC
>TRBD1|TRBJ1-2|TRBV15|few
CATSRDGTGGRGYTF
TGTGCCACCAGCAGAGACGGGACAGGGGGCCGCGGCTACACCTTC
>.|TRBJ2-2|TRBV7-9|.
CASSLSPAPLGELFF
TGTGCCAGCAGCTTATCCCCAGCTCCCCTCGGGGAGCTGTTTTTT
>.|TRBJ2-5|TRBV18|.
CASSSEGGEETQYF
TGTGCCAGCTCATCCGAAGGGGGGGAAGAGACCCAGTACTTC
>TRBD2|TRBJ2-7|TRBV4-3|many
CASSQEVAGGSEQYF
TGCGCCAGCAGCCAAGAAGTAGCGGGGGGTAGCGAGCAGTACTTC
>.|TRBJ2-4|TRBV5-6|few
CASSDSDENIQYF
TGTGCCAGCAGTGACAGCGATGAGAACATTCAGTACTTC
>.|TRBJ2-3|TRBV7-2|.
CASSTYLDTQYF
TGTGCCAGCAGCACCTACTTAGATACGCAGTATTTT
>.|TRBJ2-5|TRBV7-3|.
CASSLAGPLQKTQYF
TGTGCCAGCAGCTTAGCGGGGCCCCTCCAAAAGACCCAGTACTTC
>TRBD1|TRBJ2-1|TRBV3-1|.
CASSPKITGGEDRSSHNEQFF
TGTGCCAGCAGCCCCAAAATTACAGGGGGCGAAGACAGGAGCTCCCACAATGAGCAGTTCTTC
>.|TRBJ1-5|TRBV28|.
CASSLYGEGNQPQHF
TGTGCCAGCAGTTTATATGGGGAGGGGAATCAGCCCCAGCATTTT
>.|TRBJ2-5|TRBV4-3|.
CASSQDWPGAREAQYF
TGCGCCAGCAGCCAAGATTGGCCAGGGGCGAGGGAGGCCCAGTACTTC